This T cell receptor beta chain is drawn from a study of T cells after yellow fever vaccination. TCRdb reprocessed the 5' RACE reads with MiXCR, giving one entry per CDR3 protein. The sample has roughly 500,000 distinct CDR3 sequences, 15% to 20% seen once. This clonotype is a singleton in its sample. The junction departs from the called germline gene at one end, perhaps through a read error. The CDR3 extends over 12 amino acids. From germline, CDR1 is MNHEY and CDR2 SMNVEV (reference sequence). The sequencing here drew on PBMCs, taken 15 days after the yellow fever booster vaccination. This chain uses TRBV27 with TRBJ2-5; D uncertain. The source is a young man who received the YFV17D yellow fever vaccine. The CDR3 here is CASSRNQETQHF. In nucleotides, the CDR3 is TGTGCCAGTAGTAGGAACCAAGAGACCCAGCACTTC.